The subject of this entry is one T cell receptor (beta chain). Its antigen is undetermined. The sample originates from a study of vaccination effects on CD4 cells after COVID-19. Regarding the study as a whole: Few convalescent patients were studied, and early post-infection samples were lacking. Clones from infection and from vaccination both contracted markedly late after vaccination.

CDR1 and CDR2 from the germline V gene are LGHNT and FRNRAP. The length of the CDR3 is 14 residues. V gave up 5 bases and J gave up 5 bases, with 15 bases separating them. Libraries were prepared by immunoSEQ multiplex PCR; TCRdb keeps only in-frame clonotypes and omits some of them. Of 70,000 to 75,000 clones in the sample, around 72% were seen once. Antigen-specific CD4+ T cells expanded by the ViraFEST assay with viral peptide pools were then sequenced. At the end of about ten days of culture, CD4+ T cells were isolated. Previously uninfected by SARS-CoV-2, the vaccine recipients also showed negative nucleocapsid antibodies. Each culture well received about 2 million PBMC. These cells were then cultured in IMDM with about 9.9 IU/ml IL-2 and roughly 10 ug/ml peptides. On days 3 and 7, fresh IL-2 medium replaced half the medium.

The J gene is TRBJ1-2, the V gene TRBV12-5; D perhaps matches TRBD1 (5 bases). The sample consisted of CD4+ T cells from PBMCs cultured with HCoV-OC43 spike peptides, taken before COVID-19 vaccination. Subset here: HCoV-OC43 spike overlapping peptide pool stimulation. The TCR was taken from a human donor who received a COVID-19 vaccine. As DNA, the CDR3 is TGTGCTAGTGGTGCCCCGGGACCTCTATATGGCTACACCTTC. Its protein is CASGAPGPLYGYTF.